The 19 T cell receptor beta chains below come from one sample, sequenced in a study of T-cell memory formation after mild COVID-19. TCRdb independently ran MiXCR on the 5' RACE reads; one entry per CDR3 protein. The repertoire consists of around 450,000 distinct CDR3 sequences, with approximately 24% occurring once and the leading ten covering around 9%. What was sequenced was PBMCs or a T cell subset sorted from them (not recorded which). All receptors come from an adult woman who had mild COVID-19 (a few samples of this study predate the infection). Cell type and time point are not known.

This chain links TRBV7-9 with TRBJ1-1, with a tentative D call TRBD1 (5 bases). Germline V gives CDR1 SEHNR, CDR2 FQNEAQ (reference sequence). This CDR3 has 13 residues. Trimming left V 7 bases short and J 8 bases short, with 17 bases between. CDR3 DNA sequence: TGTGCCAGCACAACAGGTGTAGGCACAGAAGCTTTCTTT. Its translation: CASTTGVGTEAFF.

This chain joins TRBV12-3 or TRBV12-4 and TRBJ1-4; D is perhaps TRBD1 (6 bases). The CDR3 consists of 20 residues. V was trimmed by 2 bases and J by 1 base, leaving 23 bases between them. The chain's CDR3 is CASSLKGRGLLGGTNEKLFF. In DNA, the CDR3 is TGTGCCAGCAGTTTAAAGGGCAGGGGCCTACTCGGAGGAACTAATGAAAAACTGTTTTTT.

This clonotype was seen a few times. The chain combines TRBV7-9 with TRBJ2-7; TRBD1 matches 10 bases. The V gene end was trimmed by 4 bases and the J gene end by 3 bases; junction bases not matched to a gene: 6. The CDR3 is 15 residues long. Germline assignment: CDR1 SEHNR and CDR2 FQNEAQ (reference sequence). CDR3 bases: TGTGCCAGCAGCTACCGGGACAGGGGAATCTACGAGCAGTACTTC. Amino acid sequence: CASSYRDRGIYEQYF. The whole variable domain, filled in from reference TRBV7-9 and TRBJ2-7, reads DTGVSQNPRHKITKRGQNVTFRCDPISEHNRLYWYRQTLGQGPEFLTYFQNEAQLEKSRLLSDRFSAERPKGSFSTLEIQRTEQGDSAMYLCASSYRDRGIYEQYFGPGTRLTVT.

There are a few counts of this clonotype. This rearrangement joins TRBV7-9 to TRBJ1-1; D unresolved. V lost 4 bases and J 2 bases, leaving 8 bases between the germline ends. The germline gives CDR1 SEHNR, CDR2 FQNEAQ (reference sequence). The CDR3 runs 13 residues. CDR3 region: CASSSTNNTEAFF. CDR3 DNA sequence: TGTGCCAGCAGCTCGACAAACAACACTGAAGCTTTCTTT.

This clonotype was counted a few times. The CDR3 nucleotides read TGTGCCAGCAGCACCGGACAGGTTAGCATCTACGAGCAGTACTTC. This codes for CASSTGQVSIYEQYF. The V and J genes are TRBV9 and TRBJ2-7, with 7 nucleotides matching TRBD1. Germline V lookup: CDR1 SGDLS, CDR2 YYNGEE. J was trimmed by 3 bases and V by 4 bases; bases with no gene match: 10. The CDR3 runs 15 residues.

The table lists this clonotype with a few counts. The chain combines TRBV5-1 with TRBJ1-4, with TRBD1 matching over 7 bases. The CDR3 totals 14 residues. Germline-derived CDR1 and CDR2 are SGHRS and YFSETQ. The V and J ends lost 2 bases and 4 bases, in that order; junction bases with no gene match: 2. CDR3 DNA: TGCGCCAGCAGCTTCGGACAGGTTAATGAAAAACTGTTTTTT. It yields the protein CASSFGQVNEKLFF.

CDR3 DNA sequence: TGTGCCAGCAGCATCCTGGACAGGGGAGCCACCTACGAGCAGTACTTC. Protein sequence: CASSILDRGATYEQYF. V is TRBV21-1 and J is TRBJ2-7; TRBD1, the D gene given by the table, was not confirmed from the DNA. TRBV21-1 is a listed pseudogene. This CDR3 comprises 16 residues.

This chain links TRBV20-1 with TRBJ2-7, with D unclear. This CDR3 comprises 14 residues. Trimming removed 2 bases from V and 2 bases from J, with 13 bases in between. CDR1 is DFQATT and CDR2 is SNEGSKA in the germline V gene (reference sequence). This chain's CDR3 is CSARPLSKTYEQYF. For the CDR3, the DNA is TGCAGTGCTAGACCACTCAGTAAAACCTACGAGCAGTACTTC.

This clonotype was found a few times. The V and J genes are TRBV7-3 and TRBJ2-4; 9 bases align to TRBD1. Germline V gives CDR1 SGHTA, CDR2 FQGTGA. The CDR3 has 18 amino acids. V was clipped by 4 bases and J by 5 bases; unmatched bases: 15. The DNA of the CDR3 is TGTGCCAGCAGCTCCGGGACAGGGAATAGAGGGATGGAAAACATTCAGTACTTC. Its translation: CASSSGTGNRGMENIQYF.

The chain combines TRBV24-1 with TRBJ2-2; D not certain. Germline V CDR1 and CDR2: KGHDR, SFDVKD. The CDR3 contains 14 residues. With 4 bases removed from V and 6 bases from J, the gap between germline ends came to 11 bases. CDR3 sequence: CATSDLPGSGELFF. The CDR3 coding sequence is TGTGCCACCAGTGACCTGCCGGGCTCCGGGGAGCTGTTTTTT.

This clonotype has a count of ten or more. The CDR3 bases are TGTGCCAGCAGCTTATCAATGGGGATCACTGAAGCTTTCTTT. Protein sequence: CASSLSMGITEAFF. The chain couples TRBV12-3 or TRBV12-4 to TRBJ1-1; no clear D gene. The length of the CDR3 is 14 residues. Trimming removed 6 bases from V and 4 bases from J, with 15 bases in between.

This clonotype was picked up a small number of times. This chain uses TRBV15 with TRBJ2-2; 7 nucleotides line up with TRBD1. V dropped 3 bases and J dropped 1; count of bases not matched to a gene: 8. The length of the CDR3 is 17 residues. CDR1 and CDR2 from the germline V gene are LNHNV and YYDKDF (reference sequence). The CDR3 DNA follows: TGTGCCACCAGCAGTCACCCGGACAGGTGGAACACCGGGGAGCTGTTTTTT. Amino acid sequence: CATSSHPDRWNTGELFF.

As for this clonotype: One end of the junction varies from germline; a read error may be responsible. The chain uses TRBV7-2 and TRBJ1-6; no firm D call. CDR3 length: 12 residues. Per germline, CDR1 SGHTA and CDR2 FQGNSA. The CDR3 region has the DNA TGTGCCAGCAGCATAGCCAATTCACCCCTCCACTTT. Translation: CASSIANSPLHF.

The chain links TRBV4-1 to TRBJ2-3, with TRBD2 identical over 9 bases. In germline, CDR1 is MGHRA, CDR2 YSYEKL. The J segment lost 1 base and the V segment lost 0 bases, leaving 14 bases of the junction unmatched. This CDR3 is built from 20 residues. DNA of the CDR3: TGCGCCAGCAGCCAAGATCTGAGGCAGCGGGGGGTTATAGGCACAGATACGCAGTATTTT. This translates into CASSQDLRQRGVIGTDTQYF.

There are a few counts of this clonotype. The J gene is TRBJ2-3, the V gene TRBV7-2; D is undetermined. The CDR3 has 14 residues. Germline values: CDR1 SGHTA, CDR2 FQGNSA. Trimming removed 5 bases from V and 4 bases from J, with 13 bases in between. CDR3 nucleotide sequence: TGTGCCAGCAGCCCCCGGTACGGCCCAGATACGCAGTATTTT. Protein: CASSPRYGPDTQYF. Filled out from reference TRBV7-2 and TRBJ2-3, the complete variable domain reads GAGVSQSPSNKVTEKGKDVELRCDPISGHTALYWYRQSLGQGLEFLIYFQGNSAPDKSGLPSDRFSAERTGGSVSTLTIQRTQQEDSAVYLCASSPRYGPDTQYFGPGTRLTVL.

The chain links TRBV7-9 to TRBJ2-3; D perhaps matches TRBD1 (5 bases). Per germline, CDR1 SEHNR and CDR2 FQNEAQ (reference sequence). V was shortened by 5 bases and J by 3 bases, with 9 bases between the two germline ends. This CDR3 comprises 13 residues. The CDR3 sequence: CASSPRVTDTQYF. The DNA for the CDR3 is TGTGCCAGCAGCCCCAGGGTGACAGATACGCAGTATTTT. Full variable domain (outside the CDR3, taken from reference TRBV7-9 and TRBJ2-3): DTGVSQNPRHKITKRGQNVTFRCDPISEHNRLYWYRQTLGQGPEFLTYFQNEAQLEKSRLLSDRFSAERPKGSFSTLEIQRTEQGDSAMYLCASSPRVTDTQYFGPGTRLTVL.

This clonotype was observed a few times. The rearrangement joins TRBV15 to TRBJ1-5; 8 bases match TRBD1. This CDR3 contains 14 residues. Germline V gene lookup returns CDR1 LNHNV and CDR2 YYDKDF (reference sequence). V shed 8 bases, J shed 0 bases, and the junction held 3 bases outside the gene matches. The CDR3 here is CATGTGYSNQPQHF. CDR3 nucleotides: TGTGCCACCGGGACAGGATATAGCAATCAGCCCCAGCATTTT.

The rearrangement uses TRBV3-1 and TRBJ2-7, with D possibly matching TRBD2 (6 bases). Deletions cut 4 bases from V and 2 bases from J, with 15 bases between. The germline CDR1 and CDR2 sequences are LGHDT and YNNKEL (reference sequence). The CDR3 covers 15 residues. CDR3 amino acids: CASSPHGGLTYEQYF. DNA for the CDR3: TGTGCCAGCAGCCCCCACGGGGGATTGACCTACGAGCAGTACTTC.

The V and J genes are TRBV3-1 and TRBJ2-4; perhaps TRBD1 as D (5 bases). The germline V gene encodes CDR1 LGHDT and CDR2 YNNKEL (reference sequence). Trimming pared 1 base from V and 2 bases from J, leaving 12 bases between. The CDR3 runs to 16 residues. CDR3 nucleotides: TGTGCCAGCAGCCAAGTGGCAGGGCGGACCAAAAACATTCAGTACTTC. Its protein is CASSQVAGRTKNIQYF.